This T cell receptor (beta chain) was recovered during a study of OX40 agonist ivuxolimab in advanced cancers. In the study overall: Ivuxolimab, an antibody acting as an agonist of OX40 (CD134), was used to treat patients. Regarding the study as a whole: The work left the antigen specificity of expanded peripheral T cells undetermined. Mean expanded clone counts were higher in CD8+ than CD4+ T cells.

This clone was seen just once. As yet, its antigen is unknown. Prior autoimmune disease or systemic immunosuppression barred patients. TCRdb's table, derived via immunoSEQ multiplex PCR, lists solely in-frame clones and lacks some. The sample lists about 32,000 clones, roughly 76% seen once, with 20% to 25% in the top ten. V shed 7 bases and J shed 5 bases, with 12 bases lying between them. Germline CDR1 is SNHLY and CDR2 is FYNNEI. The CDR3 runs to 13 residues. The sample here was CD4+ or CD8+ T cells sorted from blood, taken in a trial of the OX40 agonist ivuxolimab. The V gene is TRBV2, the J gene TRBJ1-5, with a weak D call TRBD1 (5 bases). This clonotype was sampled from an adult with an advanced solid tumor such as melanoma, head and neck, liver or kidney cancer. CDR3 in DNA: TGTGCCAGCACTCGGGACCGGGATCAGCCCCAGCATTTT. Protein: CASTRDRDQPQHF.